This note documents a single T cell receptor beta chain sequence. This CDR3 region has 14 residues. V was clipped by 5 bases and J by 2 bases, with 10 bases between them. Per the germline V gene, CDR1 is SGHRS and CDR2 is YFSETQ. In the source study's methods: Estimation of nucleated cell counts was performed using reference gene primer amplification. Repertoires were generated with immunoSEQ multiplex PCR, while TCRdb's copy carries only in-frame clones and drops some. The DNA was the basis for D and trimming; V, J and clone size are from that table. In the table there are 200,000 to 250,000 clones, approximately 80% of which are singletons. These data come from a study of blood T cell repertoires in COVID-19. About the study: Researchers got acute and convalescent COVID-19 samples from the United States, Italy and Spain. Sample material is recorded as cDNA or gDNA derived from T cells, B-cell-depleted T cells, or PBMCs.

Sequenced sample: peripheral blood. The TCR originated in a woman older than 75 with active or convalescent COVID-19. The chain couples TRBV5-1 to TRBJ2-2; perhaps TRBD1 as D (5 bases). For the CDR3, the DNA is TGCGCCAGCAGGAGGCAGGGTAACACCGGGGAGCTGTTTTTT. Amino acid sequence: CASRRQGNTGELFF.